This is a list of T cell receptor beta chains from one sample in a study of T cells in Graves' hyperthyroidism and ophthalmopathy. Via MiXCR, TCRdb re-called the multiplex PCR reads, giving one row per CDR3 protein. The table shows about 510,000 distinct CDR3 sequences, with about 45% occurring only once. What was sequenced was peripheral blood or thyroid tissue (not recorded which). The receptors originated from an adult woman with Graves' disease, either hyperthyroidism or ophthalmopathy (not recorded which). The CDR3 runs from the conserved cysteine through the conserved F or W. D genes are given only for firm matches. The size of a clone is reported for some rows only, either as once, few or many, or as a class for expanded clones.

-	-	TRBV24-1	TRBJ1-5	CAKTGTHNQPQHF	TGTGCCAAAACCGGGACACACAATCAGCCCCAGCATTTT
-	few	TRBV7-2	TRBJ1-2	CASSRNREVYGYTF	TGTGCCAGCAGCAGAAACAGGGAGGTCTATGGCTACACCTTC
-	-	TRBV7-9	TRBJ2-7	CASSPPSGNPYEQYF	TGTGCCAGCAGCCCCCCTTCGGGAAATCCCTACGAGCAGTACTTC
-	-	TRBV7-8	TRBJ1-4	CASSHGGDYRKWGNEKLFF	TGTGCCAGCAGCCATGGGGGGGACTACCGCAAGTGGGGGAATGAAAAACTGTTTTTT
TRBD1	-	TRBV20-1	TRBJ1-2	CSARDIQGVSLGYTF	TGCAGTGCTAGAGATATACAGGGGGTGTCCTTGGGCTACACCTTC
-	many	TRBV29-1	TRBJ1-2	CSVESGANYGYTF	TGCAGCGTTGAGAGCGGGGCTAACTATGGCTACACCTTC
-	many	TRBV7-3	TRBJ2-2	CASSEQGAGSSGELFF	TGTGCCAGCAGCGAACAGGGCGCCGGGAGTTCCGGGGAGCTGTTTTTT
TRBD1	few	TRBV2	TRBJ1-1	CASSEIGQGGNTEAFF	TGTGCCAGCAGTGAGATAGGACAGGGTGGGAACACTGAAGCTTTCTTT
-	many	TRBV15	TRBJ1-1	CATRTLNTEAFF	TGTGCCACCAGAACGCTTAACACTGAAGCTTTCTTT
TRBD1	-	TRBV6-6	TRBJ1-2	CASSLQGRLFPYGYTF	TGTGCCAGCAGTTTACAGGGGCGCCTCTTCCCGTACGGCTACACCTTC
-	once	TRBV6-5	TRBJ2-7	CASSYPTDRISYEQYF	TGTGCCAGCAGTTACCCGACCGACAGGATCTCCTACGAGCAGTACTTC